This TCR beta chain was recovered during a study of cytotoxic CD8 clonotypes in ibrutinib-treated CLL. Turning to this clone: What it binds is unknown. The same CDR3 is also encoded by other DNA sequences in this sample.

Regarding the study as a whole: Stable or contracted on treatment, public clonotypes were also uncommon. An increase in clonality occurred at ibrutinib response, followed by a return toward baseline at progression.

The table came from immunoSEQ multiplex PCR; TCRdb's copy has only in-frame clones and leaves some out. The sample has 49,000 or so clones, approximately 53% seen once. Germline lookup yields CDR1 MNHNY and CDR2 SVGAGI (reference sequence). Trimming left V 4 bases short and J 5 bases short, with 6 bases between. This CDR3 comprises 13 residues. This receptor was taken from a human donor with chronic lymphocytic leukemia. The V gene is TRBV6-6, the J gene TRBJ1-6; the D gene is possibly TRBD1 (5 bases). Sequencing used PBMCs, obtained after 12 months of ibrutinib treatment. In nucleotides, the CDR3 is TGTGCCAGCAGTTTGGGGGATAATTCACCCCTCCACTTT. This codes for CASSLGDNSPLHF.